These 18 T cell receptor beta chains were all obtained from the same sample, sequenced in a study of blood T cells in healthy people across ages (dated by TCRdb to the mid-2010s). Library generation was performed with 5' RACE. The instrument was an Illumina HiSeq 2500. A second PCR of roughly 6 to 12 cycles was run with a J-beta primer mix and a sample-barcoded 5' primer. Using fastp at Q25 and MiXCR, TCRdb reprocessed the public reads and kept productive beta chains. Each CDR3 protein appears once, grouped with its most common genes and DNA. This sample lists about 640,000 distinct CDR3 sequences; 58% were detected once. The ten largest clones represent over 30% of the sample. Sequencing input: blood. Receptors were obtained from a man aged 60 to 75 in good health.

This chain connects TRBV9 to TRBJ2-5; 9 bases align to TRBD2. The CDR3 has 16 residues. The J segment lost 1 base and the V segment lost 0 bases, leaving 4 bases of the junction unmatched. Germline assignment: CDR1 SGDLS and CDR2 YYNGEE. In nucleotides, the CDR3 is TGTGCCAGCAGCGTAGGAGTAGCGGGGGCCCAAGAGACCCAGTACTTC. This codes for CASSVGVAGAQETQYF.

Points on this clonotype: One end of the junction does not line up with germline, which may come from a read error. The V and J genes are TRBV15 and TRBJ2-7; 8 bases map to TRBD2. Judging by the DNA end, TRBJ2-5 fits better; the J call may be wrong. The CDR3 has 15 amino acids. Germline-derived CDR1 and CDR2 are LNHNV and YYDKDF (reference sequence). CDR3 amino acids: CPTSREPSGGETQYF. CDR3 sequence (DNA): TGTCCCACCAGCAGAGAACCCAGCGGGGGTGAGACCCAGTACTTC.

The gene calls are TRBV5-5 and TRBJ2-5; 8 bases match TRBD1. The J call could be wrong; TRBJ2-7 is a better fit for the DNA end. The CDR3 totals 15 residues. Germline V gene data show CDR1 as SGHKS and CDR2 as YYEKEE (reference sequence). For the CDR3, the DNA is TGTGCCAGCAGCTTGGGCCCAGGGGGCCAGTACGAGCAGTACTTC. It yields the protein CASSLGPGGQYEQYF.

The chain has TRBV18 and TRBJ1-5; 8 nucleotides align to TRBD1. In germline, CDR1 is KGHSH, CDR2 LQKENI. This CDR3 spans 16 amino acids. V trimming: 1 base; J trimming: 7 bases; junction bases outside the gene matches: 9. Written as DNA, the CDR3 is TGTGCCAGCTCACCACTGGACAGGGTGTATGAACAGCCCCAGCATTTT. This codes for CASSPLDRVYEQPQHF.

The V call is TRBV3-1, the J call TRBJ2-5; D is ambiguous. CDR3 length: 15 amino acids. Germline-derived CDR1 and CDR2 are LGHDT and YNNKEL (reference sequence). V lost 1 base, J lost 11 bases, and 20 bases lay in between. The CDR3 reads CASSQGSTQIQEQYF. The CDR3 coding sequence is TGTGCCAGCAGCCAAGGGTCCACACAAATACAAGAGCAGTACTTC.

This rearrangement joins TRBV29-1 to TRBJ2-7; the match to TRBD1 covers 9 bases. The J call may be faulty, since TRBJ2-5 better matches the DNA end. Germline lookup yields CDR1 SQVTM and CDR2 ANQGSEA. The CDR3 has 14 amino acids. This CDR3 is CSAATGTGRQTQYF. The CDR3 DNA is TGCAGCGCTGCAACCGGGACAGGGAGACAGACCCAGTACTTC.

V and J are TRBV6-5 and TRBJ1-4; the D gene is possibly TRBD1 (5 bases). V was cut by 5 bases and J by 6 bases, with 16 bases left in between. The CDR3 totals 15 residues. CDR1 and CDR2 (germline): MNHEY, SVGAGI. The CDR3 sequence: CASSHHSGTDEKLFF. CDR3 coding DNA: TGTGCCAGCAGTCATCACTCCGGGACGGATGAAAAACTGTTTTTT.

The V call is TRBV12-3 or TRBV12-4, the J call TRBJ1-2, with a possible D match to TRBD1 (6 bases). Trimming pared 4 bases from V and 3 bases from J, leaving 9 bases between. CDR3 length: 13 residues. The CDR3 region is CASSSGHYYGYTF. CDR3 DNA sequence: TGTGCCAGCAGTTCGGGACACTACTATGGCTACACCTTC.

This rearrangement joins TRBV25-1 to TRBJ2-1; D not certain. Germline V lookup: CDR1 MGHDK, CDR2 SYGVNS. V lost 0 bases and J 7 bases, leaving 7 bases between the germline ends. The CDR3 runs 13 residues. CDR3 nucleotide sequence: TGTGCCAGCAGTGAATATGGTTTTAATGAGCAGTTCTTC. Residues: CASSEYGFNEQFF.

The chain recombines TRBV20-1 with TRBJ2-5; TRBD1 is a possible D gene (7 bases). From germline, CDR1 is DFQATT and CDR2 SNEGSKA (reference sequence). This CDR3 is 13 amino acids long. Trimming took 7 bases from V and 5 from J, leaving 17 bases between them. The DNA of the CDR3 is TGCAGTGTTCCCCAGGGGGGCTGGGAGACCCAGTACTTC. Translated, it gives CSVPQGGWETQYF.

The chain carries TRBV20-1 and TRBJ2-1, with a possible D match to TRBD2 (5 bases). The J call may be mistaken, given a closer DNA end match to TRBJ2-7. Germline values: CDR1 DFQATT, CDR2 SNEGSKA (reference sequence). The CDR3 is 14 amino acids. The chain's CDR3 is CSASGKGSYNEQYF. CDR3 nucleotides: TGCAGTGCTAGCGGGAAAGGCTCCTACAATGAGCAGTACTTC.

The chain joins TRBV4-1 to TRBJ1-1, with 12 bases matching TRBD1. The V gene's germline CDR1 is MGHRA and CDR2 YSYEKL. Trimming removed 0 bases from V and 1 base from J; junction bases left unmatched: 3. The length of the CDR3 is 17 residues. CDR3 sequence reads: CASSQDRDRGRNTEAFF. In nucleotides, the CDR3 is TGCGCCAGCAGCCAAGATCGGGACAGGGGGCGGAACACTGAAGCTTTCTTT.

This sequence joins TRBV6-6 and TRBJ2-3, with D maybe TRBD2 (7 bases). Germline assignment: CDR1 MNHNY and CDR2 SVGAGI (reference sequence). V shed 2 bases and J shed 8 bases, with 20 bases lying between them. This CDR3 has 16 residues. CDR3 DNA sequence: TGTGCCAGCAGTTACCCCATGGGGGGGCGGGACGGTACGCAGTATTTT. Protein sequence: CASSYPMGGRDGTQYF.

The genes are TRBV4-1 and TRBJ1-2; 7 bases map to TRBD1. CDR3 length: 15 amino acids. V was clipped by 3 bases and J by 4 bases; unmatched bases: 8. From germline, CDR1 is MGHRA and CDR2 YSYEKL. CDR3 sequence: CASSQGDSFLYGYTF. CDR3 sequence (DNA): TGCGCCAGCAGCCAGGGGGACAGTTTCCTCTATGGCTACACCTTC.

The CDR3 DNA follows: TGCAGTGCTAGGGGGGGGCAAGAAAAACTGTTTTTT. Its translation: CSARGGQEKLFF. The chain carries TRBV20-1 and TRBJ1-4; D possibly corresponds to TRBD1 (6 bases). The CDR3 runs 12 residues. Trimming left V 3 bases short and J 8 bases short, with 10 bases between. Germline loops: CDR1 DFQATT, CDR2 SNEGSKA (reference sequence).

Remarks on this clonotype: It is unclear where the CDR3 begins or ends on the DNA, so no DNA is shown, and the CDR3 is as TCRdb lists it. This chain connects TRBV27 to TRBJ2-1; the D call TRBD1 from the table was never checked on the DNA. The V gene's germline CDR1 is MNHEY and CDR2 SMNVEV (reference sequence). The CDR3 comprises 16 residues, both ends counted. The CDR3 region is CTSSSSTRGKYNEQFF.

A note on this clonotype: Just one base apart from a much larger clone, this may be a read error. The chain uses TRBV6-2 or TRBV6-3 and TRBJ2-5; D perhaps matches TRBD2 (5 bases). The last part of the DNA fits TRBJ2-7 better; the J call may be wrong. There are 14 residues in the CDR3. Germline V CDR1 and CDR2: MNHEY, SVGEGT. CDR3 nucleotides: TGTGCCAGCGGTTACGAGGGTCTGGGCTACGAGCAGTACTTC. Protein: CASGYEGLGYEQYF.

The chain joins TRBV20-1 to TRBJ1-5, with TRBD1 matching 7 bases. This CDR3 contains 16 residues. Per germline, CDR1 DFQATT and CDR2 SNEGSKA (reference sequence). V gave up 3 bases and J gave up 2 bases; unmatched junction bases: 10. The CDR3 loop is CSARETGAMGNQPQHF. For the CDR3, the DNA is TGCAGTGCTAGGGAAACAGGGGCCATGGGCAATCAGCCCCAGCATTTT.